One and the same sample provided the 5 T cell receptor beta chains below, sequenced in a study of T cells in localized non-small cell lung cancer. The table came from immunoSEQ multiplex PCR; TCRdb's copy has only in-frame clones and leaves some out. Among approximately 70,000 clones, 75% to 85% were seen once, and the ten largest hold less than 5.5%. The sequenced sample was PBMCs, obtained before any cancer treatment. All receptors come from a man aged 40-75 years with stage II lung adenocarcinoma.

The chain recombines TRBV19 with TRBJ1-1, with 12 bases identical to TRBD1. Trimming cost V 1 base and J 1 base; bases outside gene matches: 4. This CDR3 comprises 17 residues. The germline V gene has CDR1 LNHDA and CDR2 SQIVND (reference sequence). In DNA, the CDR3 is TGTGCCAGTAGTATAGGGGACAGGGGGCCATGGAACACTGAAGCTTTCTTT. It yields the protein CASSIGDRGPWNTEAFF.

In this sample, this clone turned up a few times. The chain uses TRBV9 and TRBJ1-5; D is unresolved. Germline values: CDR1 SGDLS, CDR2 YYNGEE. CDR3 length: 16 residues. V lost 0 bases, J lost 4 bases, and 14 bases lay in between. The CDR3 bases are TGTGCCAGCAGCGTAGGTCCGGGTTTGGAGAATCAGCCCCAGCATTTT. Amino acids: CASSVGPGLENQPQHF.

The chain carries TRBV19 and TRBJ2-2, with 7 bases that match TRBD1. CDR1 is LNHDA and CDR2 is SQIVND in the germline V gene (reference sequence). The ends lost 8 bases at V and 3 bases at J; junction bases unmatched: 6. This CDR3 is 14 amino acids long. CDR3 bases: TGTGCCAGTCAGACAGGGCGTGACACCGGGGAGCTGTTTTTT. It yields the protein CASQTGRDTGELFF.

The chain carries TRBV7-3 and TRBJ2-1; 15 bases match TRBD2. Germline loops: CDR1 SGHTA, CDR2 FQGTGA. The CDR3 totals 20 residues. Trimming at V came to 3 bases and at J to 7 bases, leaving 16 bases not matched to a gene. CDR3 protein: CASSFNPTGLAGGWENEQFF. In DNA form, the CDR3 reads TGTGCCAGCAGCTTTAATCCAACCGGACTAGCGGGAGGGTGGGAGAATGAGCAGTTCTTC.

Here the CDR3 reads CASSRRSGETQYF. For the CDR3, the DNA is TGTGCCAGCAGTAGGCGCTCGGGAGAGACCCAGTACTTC. The J gene is TRBJ2-5, the V gene TRBV25-1; D is ambiguous. The CDR3 runs 13 residues. Trimming stripped 5 bases from V and 4 bases from J, with 11 bases between. Germline assignment: CDR1 MGHDK and CDR2 SYGVNS.